A selection of T cell receptor beta chains follows, all from one sample in a study of blood T cell repertoires in COVID-19. Profiled with immunoSEQ multiplex PCR; TCRdb holds only in-frame clones, not every one. This table has about 470,000 clones, around 90% appearing once. Material: PBMCs or T cells enriched from blood (not recorded which). These receptors were obtained from a woman in her late teens or twenties who had recovered from COVID-19. CDR3s include the opening cysteine and the closing phenylalanine or tryptophan. Fields, in order: V gene, CDR3 protein.

>TRBV29-1
CSVERGHGYTF
>TRBV7-9
CASSPMGGEQYF
>TRBV6-1
CASSEGRGDTEAFF
>TRBV2
CASSEGTGPVYEQYF
>TRBV7-6
CASSPGARSTETQYF
>TRBV18
CASSRGGTYYEQYF
>TRBV2
CASRALPGQSGF
>TRBV18
CASSPGGADYGYTF
>TRBV5-1
CASSFGGASYEQYF
>TRBV2
CASSEDGTGEFF
>TRBV10-3
CAISRDTEQFF
>TRBV12-5
CASGLAGGRNEQFF
>TRBV24-1
CATSSAQGSTGELFF
>TRBV6-5
CASSTPLNTEAFF
>TRBV7-3
CASSLNRGLNQPQHF
>TRBV12-5
CASGTTDTYEQYF
>TRBV6-5
CATSWGRDGTEAFF
>TRBV27
CASSLNLRDSSYNEQFF
>TRBV5-1
CASSLVGGANTGELFF
>TRBV30
CAWREDRDTEAFF
>TRBV6-1
CASSESRGAFF
>TRBV5-1
CASSFGQGETEAFF
>TRBV18
CASSRSRMAFF
>TRBV5-1
CASSLVPQGRDSPLHF
>TRBV2
CASSVHTGELFF
>TRBV3-1/TRBV3-2
CASSQVAEGYGYTF
>TRBV5-1
CASSSTGQETQYF
>TRBV7-9
CASSLVVGELFF
>TRBV7-9
CASSPGLSTDTQYF
>TRBV28
CASSPPMSGYTF
>TRBV2
CASSGGAPLHF
>TRBV2
CASSEGRGRQPQHF
>TRBV5-4
CASSSQSGGPYEQYF
>TRBV5-8
CASSLGPGEFGYTF
>TRBV5-4
CASSLGLAGVGTDTQYF
>TRBV5-6
CASSLSGSYNSPLHF